This is a list of T cell receptor beta chains from one sample in a study of control samples from healthy donors and cancer patients. Measured with immunoSEQ multiplex PCR; TCRdb has only the in-frame clones, and not every one. The table records 100,000 to 150,000 clones, about 92% of them present only once. The sequencing sample was made of PBMCs. The receptor set was obtained from a man older than 75 with head and neck cancer. CDR3s leave out the opening cysteine and the closing phenylalanine or tryptophan.

J,V,CDR3
TRBJ1-4,TRBV5-6,ASSLPTGGVEKLF
TRBJ2-7,TRBV6-5,ASTGLAGGGEQY
TRBJ1-1,TRBV7-9,ASSPLPVTNTEAF
TRBJ2-7,TRBV5-6,ASASRDRGFYEQY
TRBJ2-1,TRBV27,ASSQLAGAPYNEQF
TRBJ2-7,TRBV7-8,ASSLGTGTSYEQY
TRBJ2-1,TRBV7-8,ASSLSEDRVFAGFLNEQF
TRBJ2-1,TRBV10-2,ASSEPPKLAGSYNEQF
TRBJ2-7,TRBV6-5,ASRGRTGYGDEQY
TRBJ2-3,TRBV13,ASSLTGAGDTQY
TRBJ1-5,TRBV2,ASTRGGYQPQH
TRBJ1-2,TRBV11-2,ASSQIRDRSYGYT
TRBJ1-4,TRBV9,ASSAGRTGEKLF
TRBJ2-3,TRBV27,ASSLGQSTDTQY
TRBJ2-7,TRBV15,ATSRDIPSTSGSRRYEQY
TRBJ2-5,TRBV7-8,ASSLEVGGGQETQY
TRBJ2-5,TRBV5-1,ASSIETGRGETQY
TRBJ2-1,TRBV9,ASSPLGGTTPGEQF
TRBJ1-1,TRBV4-1,ASSQREGQTNTEAF
TRBJ1-1,TRBV12-5,ASGLGIQGAIRGEAF
TRBJ2-5,TRBV29-1,SVAAKETQY
TRBJ2-3,TRBV18,ASSPQVSGLTDTQY
TRBJ1-1,TRBV28,ASSPRQGASPEAF
TRBJ2-1,TRBV7-8,ASSSSLHVYNEQF
TRBJ1-2,TRBV5-4,ASSYLTVANYGYT
TRBJ1-5,TRBV24-1,ATGEGDSNQPQH
TRBJ1-1,TRBV9,ASRPMTGDPNTEAF
TRBJ2-5,TRBV6-5,ASSRQGAPETQY
TRBJ1-1,TRBV5-1,ASSLRFSGRGTEAF
TRBJ1-3,TRBV4-1,ASSQGPLSGNTIY
TRBJ1-3,TRBV5-1,ASSLGDRTFSGNTIY
TRBJ2-2,TRBV19,ASSIGDRGVAGELF
TRBJ2-7,TRBV21-1,ASSGWAGDTTGKY
TRBJ1-1,TRBV5-4,ASTPDRPMNTEAF
TRBJ2-7,TRBV7-8,ASSYGTDYEQY
TRBJ1-1,TRBV5-4,ASSFERVRDTEAF
TRBJ1-4,TRBV10-3,ASWAGALEEKLF
TRBJ1-1,TRBV12-5,ASGLVTGTGGSEAF
TRBJ2-7,TRBV28,ASSSATQTY
TRBJ2-1,TRBV4-3,ASSQETGTAFNPSSYNEQF
TRBJ2-1,TRBV27,ASTGGARGNEQF
TRBJ2-3,TRBV20-1,SARDPGTQY
TRBJ1-4,TRBV4-1,ASSQDHRGMEKLF
TRBJ2-7,TRBV7-9,ASSLAPRGGRPYEQY
TRBJ2-1,TRBV19,ASSWTSGVYNEQF
TRBJ1-2,TRBV2,ASSGGYYGYT
TRBJ2-7,TRBV5-6,ASSSGTGGPYEQY
TRBJ1-2,TRBV2,ASIGGPFYGYT
TRBJ2-7,TRBV5-1,ASSLPSYEQY
TRBJ1-2,TRBV6-6,ASSYKRNYGYT
TRBJ1-1,TRBV9,ASSVGVGSRGAF
TRBJ1-5,TRBV19,ASSYNNQPQH
TRBJ1-2,TRBV5-6,ASSLGNRDLYGYT
TRBJ1-4,TRBV29-1,SVDSGEKLF
TRBJ2-2,TRBV9,ASSVETGPGAFTGELF